This T cell receptor beta chain was sequenced in a study of cytomegalovirus exposure and HLA in healthy donors. The PCR employed 60 Vbeta primers together with 13 Jbeta primers. TCRdb's copy holds only in-frame clones and misses some; the assay was immunoSEQ multiplex PCR. The sample holds some 150,000 clones, 75% to 80% seen once. Per germline, CDR1 MNHNS and CDR2 SASEGT. The CDR3 sequence is 13 residues long. To note about this clone: What it binds is not known.

Study results and caveats: Later, TCR association rates were found to vary by HLA locus, highest for DRB1 and lowest for HLA-C.

The chain employs TRBV6-1 and TRBJ2-5; D gene uncertain. The DNA end lines up better with TRBJ2-7; the J call may be wrong. Input material: PBMCs. This TCR came from a male donor in good health and CMV-seronegative. CDR3 sequence: CASSETRVGEQYF. The CDR3 nucleotides are TGTGCCAGCAGTGAAACCCGGGTTGGCGAGCAGTACTTC.